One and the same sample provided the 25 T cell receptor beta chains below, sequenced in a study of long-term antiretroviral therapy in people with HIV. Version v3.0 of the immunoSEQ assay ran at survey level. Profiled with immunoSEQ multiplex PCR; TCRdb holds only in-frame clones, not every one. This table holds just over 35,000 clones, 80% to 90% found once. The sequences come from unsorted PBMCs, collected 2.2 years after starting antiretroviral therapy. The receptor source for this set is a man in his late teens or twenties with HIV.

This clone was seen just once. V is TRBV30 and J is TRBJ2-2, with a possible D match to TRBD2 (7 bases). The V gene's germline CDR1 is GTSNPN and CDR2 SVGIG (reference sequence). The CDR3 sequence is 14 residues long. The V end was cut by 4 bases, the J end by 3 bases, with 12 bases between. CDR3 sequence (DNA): TGTGCCTGGACGGGGGGCGCGGACACCGGGGAGCTGTTTTTT. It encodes CAWTGGADTGELFF.

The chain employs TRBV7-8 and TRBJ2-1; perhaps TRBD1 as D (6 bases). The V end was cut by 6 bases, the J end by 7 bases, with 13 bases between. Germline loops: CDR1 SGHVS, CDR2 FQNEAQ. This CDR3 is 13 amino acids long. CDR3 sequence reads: CASSPGTPNEQFF. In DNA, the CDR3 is TGTGCCAGCAGTCCCGGGACACCAAATGAGCAGTTCTTC. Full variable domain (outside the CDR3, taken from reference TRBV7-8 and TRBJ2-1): GAGVSQSPRYKVAKRGQDVALRCDPISGHVSLFWYQQALGQGPEFLTYFQNEAQLDKSGLPSDRFFAERPEGSVSTLKIQRTQQEDSAVYLCASSPGTPNEQFFGPGTRLTVL.

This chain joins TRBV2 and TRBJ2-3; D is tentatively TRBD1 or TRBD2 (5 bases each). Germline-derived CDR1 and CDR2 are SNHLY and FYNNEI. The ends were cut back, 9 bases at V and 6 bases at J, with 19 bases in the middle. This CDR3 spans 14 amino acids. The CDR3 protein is CARTGHARTDTQYF. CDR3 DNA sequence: TGTGCCAGAACCGGACACGCGAGGACTGATACGCAGTATTTT.

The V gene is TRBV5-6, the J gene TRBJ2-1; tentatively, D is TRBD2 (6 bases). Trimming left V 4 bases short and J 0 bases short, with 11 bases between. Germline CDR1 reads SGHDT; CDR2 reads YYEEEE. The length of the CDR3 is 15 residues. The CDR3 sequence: CASSGRTGSYNEQFF. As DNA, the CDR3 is TGTGCCAGCAGCGGGAGGACGGGCTCCTACAATGAGCAGTTCTTC.

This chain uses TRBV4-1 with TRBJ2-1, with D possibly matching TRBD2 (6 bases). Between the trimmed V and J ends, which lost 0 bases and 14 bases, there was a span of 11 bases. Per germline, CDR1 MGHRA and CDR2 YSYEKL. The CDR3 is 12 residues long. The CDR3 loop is CASSQDTGEEFF. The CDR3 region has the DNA TGCGCCAGCAGCCAAGATACCGGGGAGGAGTTCTTC.

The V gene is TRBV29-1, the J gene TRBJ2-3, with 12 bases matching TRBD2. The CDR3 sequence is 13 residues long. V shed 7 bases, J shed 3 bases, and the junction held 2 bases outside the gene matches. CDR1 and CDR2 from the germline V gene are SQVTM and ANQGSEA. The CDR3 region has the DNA TGCAGCGCCCTAGCGGGGGGGACAGATACGCAGTATTTT. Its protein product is CSALAGGTDTQYF.

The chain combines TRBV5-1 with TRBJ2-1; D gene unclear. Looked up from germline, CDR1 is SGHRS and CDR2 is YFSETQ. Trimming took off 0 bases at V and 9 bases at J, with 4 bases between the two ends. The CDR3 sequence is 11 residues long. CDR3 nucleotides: TGCGCCAGCAGCTTGGACGGTGAGCAGTTCTTC. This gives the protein CASSLDGEQFF.

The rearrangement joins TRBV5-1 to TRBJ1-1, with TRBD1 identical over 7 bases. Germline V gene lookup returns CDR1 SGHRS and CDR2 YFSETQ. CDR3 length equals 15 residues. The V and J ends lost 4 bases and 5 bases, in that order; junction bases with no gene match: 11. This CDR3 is CASSLEGGGGTEAFF. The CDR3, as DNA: TGCGCCAGCAGCCTGGAGGGAGGGGGCGGAACTGAAGCTTTCTTT.

CDR3 loop: CASSVAQGGNYYEQYF. The CDR3 bases are TGTGCCAGCAGCGTAGCCCAGGGGGGAAACTACTACGAGCAGTACTTC. This rearrangement joins TRBV9 to TRBJ2-7; perhaps TRBD1 as D (7 bases). The CDR3 is 16 amino acids. V was clipped by 0 bases and J by 3 bases, with 16 bases between them. CDR1 is SGDLS and CDR2 is YYNGEE in the germline V gene.

The CDR3 DNA is TGTGCCAGCAGCCCTTGGACTAGAAGTGAGCAGTTCTTC. Amino acid sequence: CASSPWTRSEQFF. The rearrangement joins TRBV5-5 to TRBJ2-1; TRBD2 agrees at 7 bases. Germline loops: CDR1 SGHKS, CDR2 YYEKEE (reference sequence). The CDR3 is made up of 13 amino acids. The ends lost 4 bases at V and 9 bases at J; junction bases unmatched: 7.

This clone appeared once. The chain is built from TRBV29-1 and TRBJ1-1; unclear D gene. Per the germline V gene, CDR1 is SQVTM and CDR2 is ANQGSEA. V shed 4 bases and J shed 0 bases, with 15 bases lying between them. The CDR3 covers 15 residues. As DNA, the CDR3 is TGCAGCGTTGGGGGTAAGATAGCCGTGAACACTGAAGCTTTCTTT. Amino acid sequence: CSVGGKIAVNTEAFF.

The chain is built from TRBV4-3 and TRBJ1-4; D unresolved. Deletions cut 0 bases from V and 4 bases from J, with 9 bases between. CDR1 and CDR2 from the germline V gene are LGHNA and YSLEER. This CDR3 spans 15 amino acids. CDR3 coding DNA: TGCGCCAGCAGCCAAGATAACAGTTATAATGAAAAACTGTTTTTT. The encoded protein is CASSQDNSYNEKLFF.

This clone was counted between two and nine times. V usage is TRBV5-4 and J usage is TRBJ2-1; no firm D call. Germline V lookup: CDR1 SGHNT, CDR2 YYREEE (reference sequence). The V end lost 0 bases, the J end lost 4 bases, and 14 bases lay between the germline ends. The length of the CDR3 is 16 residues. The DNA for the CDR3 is TGTGCCAGCAGCTTGGCCGACGCTCGACGGTACAATGAGCAGTTCTTC. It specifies CASSLADARRYNEQFF.

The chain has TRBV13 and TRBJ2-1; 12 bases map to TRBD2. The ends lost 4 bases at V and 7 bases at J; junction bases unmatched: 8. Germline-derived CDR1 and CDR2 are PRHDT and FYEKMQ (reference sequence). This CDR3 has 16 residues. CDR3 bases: TGTGCCAGCAGCTCGTTCCTAGCGGGGGGGCGTAATGAGCAGTTCTTC. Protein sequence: CASSSFLAGGRNEQFF.

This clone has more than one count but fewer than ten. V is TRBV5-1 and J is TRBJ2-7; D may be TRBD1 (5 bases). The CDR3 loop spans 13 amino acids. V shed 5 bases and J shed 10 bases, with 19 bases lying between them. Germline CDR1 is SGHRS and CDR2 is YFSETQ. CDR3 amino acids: CASRQDGGFPQYF. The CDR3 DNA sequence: TGCGCCAGCAGACAGGACGGTGGATTTCCCCAGTACTTC.

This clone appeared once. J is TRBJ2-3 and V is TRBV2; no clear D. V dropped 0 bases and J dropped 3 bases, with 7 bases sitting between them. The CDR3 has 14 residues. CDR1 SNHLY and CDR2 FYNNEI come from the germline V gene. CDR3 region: CASSEALETDTQYF. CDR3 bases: TGTGCCAGCAGTGAAGCTCTGGAGACAGATACGCAGTATTTT.

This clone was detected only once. The CDR3 region has the DNA TGTGCCAGCATCCCTAGGGTGGGCACTGAAGCTTTCTTT. Its protein product is CASIPRVGTEAFF. The genes are TRBV28 and TRBJ1-1; D gene uncertain. Germline lookup yields CDR1 MDHEN and CDR2 SYDVKM. This CDR3 contains 13 residues. Trimming removed 7 bases from V and 4 bases from J, with 13 bases in between.

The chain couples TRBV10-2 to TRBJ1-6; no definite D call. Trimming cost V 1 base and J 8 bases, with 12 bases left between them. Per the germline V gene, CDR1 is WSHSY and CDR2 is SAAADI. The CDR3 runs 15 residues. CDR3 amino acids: CASSEWAGTDSPLHF. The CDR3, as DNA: TGCGCCAGCAGTGAGTGGGCAGGTACGGATTCACCCCTCCACTTT.

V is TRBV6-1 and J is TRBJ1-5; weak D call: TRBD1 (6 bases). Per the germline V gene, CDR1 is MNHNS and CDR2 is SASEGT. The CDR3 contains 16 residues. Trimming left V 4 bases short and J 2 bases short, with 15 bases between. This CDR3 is CASSATGFPGNQPQHF. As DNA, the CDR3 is TGTGCCAGCAGTGCAACAGGGTTTCCGGGCAATCAGCCCCAGCATTTT.

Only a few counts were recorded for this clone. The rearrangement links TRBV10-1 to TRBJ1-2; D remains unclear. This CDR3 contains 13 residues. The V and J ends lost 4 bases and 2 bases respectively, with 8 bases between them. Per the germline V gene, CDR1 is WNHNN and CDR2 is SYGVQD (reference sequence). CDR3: CASSAGQNYGYTF. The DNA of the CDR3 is TGCGCCAGCAGTGCCGGTCAGAACTATGGCTACACCTTC.

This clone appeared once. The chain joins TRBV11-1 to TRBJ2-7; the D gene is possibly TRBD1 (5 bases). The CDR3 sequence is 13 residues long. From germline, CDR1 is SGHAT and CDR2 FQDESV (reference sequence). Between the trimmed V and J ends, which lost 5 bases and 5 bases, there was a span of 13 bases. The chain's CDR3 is CASSRIQADEQYF. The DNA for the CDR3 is TGTGCCAGCAGCAGAATACAGGCGGACGAGCAGTACTTC.

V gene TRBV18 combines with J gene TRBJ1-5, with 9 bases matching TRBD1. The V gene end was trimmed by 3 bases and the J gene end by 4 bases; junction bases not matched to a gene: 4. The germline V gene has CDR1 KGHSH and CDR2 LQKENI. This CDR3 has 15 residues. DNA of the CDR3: TGTGCCAGCTCACCGGACAGGGGCAGGAATCAGCCCCAGCATTTT. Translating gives CASSPDRGRNQPQHF.

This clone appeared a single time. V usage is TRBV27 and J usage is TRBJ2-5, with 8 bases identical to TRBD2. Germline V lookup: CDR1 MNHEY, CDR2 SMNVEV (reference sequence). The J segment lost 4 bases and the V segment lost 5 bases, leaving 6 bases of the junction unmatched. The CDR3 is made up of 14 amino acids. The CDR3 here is CASSPRGGIETQYF. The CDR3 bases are TGTGCCAGCAGTCCCCGGGGGGGTATAGAGACCCAGTACTTC.

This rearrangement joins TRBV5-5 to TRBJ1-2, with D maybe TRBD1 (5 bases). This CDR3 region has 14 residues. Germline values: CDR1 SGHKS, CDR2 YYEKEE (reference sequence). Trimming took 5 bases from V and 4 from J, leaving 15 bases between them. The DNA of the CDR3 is TGTGCCAGCAGAGACCCTCGGGGGGGCTATGGCTACACCTTC. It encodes CASRDPRGGYGYTF.

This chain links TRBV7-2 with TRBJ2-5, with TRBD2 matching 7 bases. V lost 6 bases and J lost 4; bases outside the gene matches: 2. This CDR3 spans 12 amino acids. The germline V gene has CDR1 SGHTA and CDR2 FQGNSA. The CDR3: CASRLARETQYF. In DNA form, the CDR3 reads TGTGCCAGCAGACTAGCGAGAGAGACCCAGTACTTC.